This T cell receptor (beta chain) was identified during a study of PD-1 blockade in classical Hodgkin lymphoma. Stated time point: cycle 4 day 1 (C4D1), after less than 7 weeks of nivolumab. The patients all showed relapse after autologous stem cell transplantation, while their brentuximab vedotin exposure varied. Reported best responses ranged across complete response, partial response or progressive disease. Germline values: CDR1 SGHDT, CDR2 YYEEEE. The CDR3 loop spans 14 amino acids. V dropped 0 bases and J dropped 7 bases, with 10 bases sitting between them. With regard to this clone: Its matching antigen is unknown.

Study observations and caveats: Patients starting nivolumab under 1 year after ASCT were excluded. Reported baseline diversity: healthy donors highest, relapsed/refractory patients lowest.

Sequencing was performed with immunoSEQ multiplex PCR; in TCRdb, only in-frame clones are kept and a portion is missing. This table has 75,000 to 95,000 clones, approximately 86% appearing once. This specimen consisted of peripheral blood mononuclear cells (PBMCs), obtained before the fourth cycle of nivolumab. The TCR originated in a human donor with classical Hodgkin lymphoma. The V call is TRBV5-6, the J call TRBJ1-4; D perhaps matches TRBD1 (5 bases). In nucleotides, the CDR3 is TGTGCCAGCAGCTTGGTAGGGGTAGGTGAAAAACTGTTTTTT. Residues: CASSLVGVGEKLFF. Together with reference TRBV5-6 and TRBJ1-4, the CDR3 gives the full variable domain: DAGVTQSPTHLIKTRGQQVTLRCSPKSGHDTVSWYQQALGQGPQFIFQYYEEEERQRGNFPDRFSGHQFPNYSSELNVNALLLGDSALYLCASSLVGVGEKLFFGSGTQLSVL.